The next 20 T cell receptor beta chains were all read from a single sample in a study of cytomegalovirus exposure and HLA in healthy donors. Amplification used 60 Vbeta primers and 13 Jbeta primers. Here immunoSEQ multiplex PCR was the method, and the copy in TCRdb shows in-frame clones only, minus some. The sample consists of more than 110,000 clones, roughly three quarters of them appearing once. Material: PBMCs. The receptors were sampled from a male donor in good health and CMV-seronegative.

The table lists this clone with a count of one. This chain connects TRBV29-1 to TRBJ2-3; 12 positions agree with TRBD2. Germline V gene lookup returns CDR1 SQVTM and CDR2 ANQGSEA. Unmatched junction bases numbered 9, after V lost 8 bases and J lost 3 bases. The CDR3 contains 15 residues. The CDR3 protein is CSYRLAGEITDTQYF. The CDR3 nucleotides read TGCAGCTACCGACTAGCGGGGGAGATTACAGATACGCAGTATTTT.

The rearrangement links TRBV6-1 to TRBJ2-7; D is possibly TRBD1 (6 bases). CDR1 is MNHNS, CDR2 SASEGT, per germline. The CDR3 length is 14 residues. V was pared by 2 bases and J by 2 bases, with 10 bases between. The CDR3 loop is CASSEFRGPYEQYF. The CDR3 DNA sequence: TGTGCCAGCAGTGAATTCAGGGGCCCCTACGAGCAGTACTTC.

The chain uses TRBV15 and TRBJ2-4; 7 nucleotides align to TRBD2. The junction had 6 bases not matched to a gene; V was cut back by 5 bases and J by 5 bases. This CDR3 is 14 amino acids long. The germline V gene encodes CDR1 LNHNV and CDR2 YYDKDF (reference sequence). The CDR3 nucleotides are TGTGCCACCAGCTTTTGGGAGGGCGAAAACATTCAGTACTTC. Translation: CATSFWEGENIQYF.

The chain carries TRBV19 and TRBJ2-7, with a tentative D call TRBD1 (6 bases). This CDR3 region has 14 residues. The germline CDR1 and CDR2 sequences are LNHDA and SQIVND (reference sequence). Between the trimmed V and J ends, which lost 3 bases and 7 bases, there was a span of 16 bases. In nucleotides, the CDR3 is TGTGCCAGTAGTATTTCAGGGGCCAGCAGGGAGCAGTACTTC. It translates to CASSISGASREQYF.

The chain carries TRBV29-1 and TRBJ2-1, with 7 bases fitting TRBD1. V shed 6 bases, J shed 1 base, and the junction held 9 bases outside the gene matches. In germline, CDR1 is SQVTM, CDR2 ANQGSEA. The CDR3 sequence is 15 residues long. CDR3: CSVGGQESSYNEQFF. The CDR3 DNA reads as TGCAGCGTAGGAGGACAGGAAAGTTCCTACAATGAGCAGTTCTTC.

The chain links TRBV11-2 to TRBJ1-6, with D hard to call. Deletions cut 1 base from V and 8 bases from J, with 6 bases between. The germline CDR1 and CDR2 sequences are SGHAT and FQNNGV. This CDR3 is built from 13 residues. The CDR3 sequence is CASSLVADSPLHF. CDR3 coding DNA: TGTGCCAGCAGCTTAGTGGCGGATTCACCCCTCCACTTT.

The J gene is TRBJ1-1, the V gene TRBV6-4, with D maybe TRBD1 (5 bases). CDR1 MRHNA and CDR2 SNTAGT come from the germline V gene. The CDR3 is made up of 11 amino acids. Trimming pared 7 bases from V and 7 bases from J, leaving 10 bases between. CDR3 region: CASTGGGEAFF. The CDR3 bases are TGTGCCAGCACGGGGGGGGGTGAAGCTTTCTTT.

The chain combines TRBV7-9 with TRBJ2-3, with 9 bases matching TRBD2. The CDR3 contains 18 residues. Germline V gene sequence: CDR1 SEHNR, CDR2 FQNEAQ (reference sequence). The ends lost 3 bases at V and 2 bases at J; junction bases unmatched: 12. The CDR3 region is CASSFPARLAADTDTQYF. The CDR3 region has the DNA TGTGCCAGCAGCTTCCCAGCGAGACTAGCGGCCGACACAGATACGCAGTATTTT.

The genes are TRBV28 and TRBJ1-1; TRBD1 matches 7 bases. The V gene end was trimmed by 5 bases and the J gene end by 3 bases; junction bases not matched to a gene: 12. This CDR3 comprises 16 residues. The germline CDR1 and CDR2 sequences are MDHEN and SYDVKM. The CDR3 bases are TGTGCCAGCAGTCAAGGAGGGGGCGGTGTGGACACTGAAGCTTTCTTT. Encoded protein: CASSQGGGGVDTEAFF.

This chain uses TRBV2 with TRBJ2-5; 10 bases fit TRBD1. The CDR3 contains 13 residues. From germline, CDR1 is SNHLY and CDR2 FYNNEI. V trimming: 5 bases; J trimming: 4 bases; junction bases outside the gene matches: 1. The CDR3, as DNA: TGTGCCAGCAGTCGGGACAGGGGAGAGACCCAGTACTTC. Amino acids: CASSRDRGETQYF.

A few counts support this clone. The chain combines TRBV19 with TRBJ1-2; no clear D gene. Trimming stripped 0 bases from V and 8 bases from J, with 13 bases between. CDR1 is LNHDA and CDR2 is SQIVND in the germline V gene (reference sequence). This CDR3 spans 14 amino acids. The CDR3 loop reads CASSIDNDRRGYTF. The CDR3 DNA follows: TGTGCCAGTAGTATAGATAACGACCGGAGGGGCTACACCTTC.

The rearrangement uses TRBV5-1 and TRBJ1-1, with D possibly being TRBD1 (5 bases). CDR3 length equals 14 residues. Germline loops: CDR1 SGHRS, CDR2 YFSETQ. V was cut by 4 bases and J by 5 bases, with 15 bases left in between. DNA for the CDR3: TGCGCCAGCAGCCTGGGACGGCCCGGGACTGAAGCTTTCTTT. It encodes CASSLGRPGTEAFF.

This rearrangement joins TRBV30 to TRBJ1-2, with no clear D. The CDR3 runs 14 residues. V lost 5 bases and J 8 bases, leaving 21 bases between the germline ends. Per the germline V gene, CDR1 is GTSNPN and CDR2 is SVGIG (reference sequence). The CDR3 here is CAWGRNTMRGGYTF. The CDR3 coding sequence is TGTGCCTGGGGTCGAAATACAATGAGAGGGGGCTACACCTTC.

The chain carries TRBV6-5 and TRBJ2-7; TRBD1 aligns across 9 bases. The CDR3 totals 14 residues. J lost 7 bases, V lost 6 bases, and 10 bases had no gene match. CDR1 is MNHEY, CDR2 SVGAGI, per germline. CDR3 residues: CASRPLDRGGEQYF. In DNA form, the CDR3 reads TGTGCCAGCAGACCTCTTGACAGGGGGGGAGAGCAGTACTTC.

This clone was observed once. This chain's CDR3 is CASSLLQGESEQFF. CDR3 coding DNA: TGTGCCAGCAGCTTACTCCAAGGGGAAAGTGAGCAGTTCTTC. The chain has TRBV5-4 and TRBJ2-1; weak D call: TRBD1 (5 bases). Trimming stripped 2 bases from V and 9 bases from J, with 15 bases between. In germline, CDR1 is SGHNT, CDR2 YYREEE (reference sequence). The CDR3 length is 14 residues.

The gene calls are TRBV6-5 and TRBJ1-2, with D perhaps TRBD1 (6 bases). Trimming stripped 4 bases from V and 4 bases from J, with 16 bases between. The germline CDR1 and CDR2 sequences are MNHEY and SVGAGI. The CDR3 runs 15 residues. CDR3 coding DNA: TGTGCCAGCAGTTTATCACCGGACAGTGCCTATGGCTACACCTTC. It codes for CASSLSPDSAYGYTF.

V and J are TRBV5-1 and TRBJ2-7, with a weak D call TRBD1 (6 bases). The V and J ends lost 2 bases and 5 bases respectively, with 11 bases between them. Per the germline V gene, CDR1 is SGHRS and CDR2 is YFSETQ. The CDR3 extends over 13 amino acids. This CDR3 is CASSFQGIHEQYF. The CDR3 nucleotides read TGCGCCAGCAGCTTCCAGGGGATACACGAGCAGTACTTC.

V is TRBV30 and J is TRBJ1-6, with D hard to call. CDR3 size: 13 residues. Germline-derived CDR1 and CDR2 are GTSNPN and SVGIG (reference sequence). The V end was cut by 0 bases, the J end by 7 bases, with 7 bases between. The CDR3 bases are TGTGCCTGGAGTGTCGGTCCCAATTCACCCCTCCACTTT. Protein product: CAWSVGPNSPLHF. Looking up the rest from reference TRBV30 and TRBJ1-6 gives the full variable domain: SQTIHQWPATLVQPVGSPLSLECTVEGTSNPNLYWYRQAAGRGLQLLFYSVGIGQISSEVPQNLSASRPQDRQFILSSKKLLLSDSGFYLCAWSVGPNSPLHFGNGTRLTVT.

The chain is built from TRBV10-2 and TRBJ2-2; 8 bases agree with TRBD2. This CDR3 region has 16 residues. V was clipped by 4 bases and J by 5 bases; unmatched bases: 9. Germline loops: CDR1 WSHSY, CDR2 SAAADI. The CDR3 loop is CASSVSRGGGTGELFF. CDR3 sequence (DNA): TGCGCCAGCAGTGTTTCCCGGGGCGGGGGGACCGGGGAGCTGTTTTTT.

V gene TRBV29-1 combines with J gene TRBJ2-3; TRBD1 matches 7 bases. The CDR3 loop spans 14 amino acids. Looked up from germline, CDR1 is SQVTM and CDR2 is ANQGSEA. J was trimmed by 2 bases and V by 4 bases; bases with no gene match: 6. This CDR3 reads CSVVGDSYTDTQYF. CDR3 coding DNA: TGCAGCGTTGTGGGGGACAGCTACACAGATACGCAGTATTTT.